The 6 T cell receptor beta chains listed next were all sequenced from one sample in a study of beta chain features in type 1 diabetes. General study findings and limits: Patients with Type 1 diabetes showed moderately but significantly shorter TCRB CDR3s in all four CD4+ subsets.

Sequencing targeted expressed TCRB transcripts, as all isolated RNA had been reverse transcribed. Method: immunoSEQ multiplex PCR; TCRdb's copy keeps in-frame clones and lacks some. The table lists around 240,000 clones, 16% of them singletons. Their recognized antigens are unknown. Material for sequencing was naive CD4+ T cells from blood. These receptors all come from a young man with type 1 diabetes.

This chain joins TRBV9 and TRBJ2-3; 11 nucleotides align to TRBD2. Germline-derived CDR1 and CDR2 are SGDLS and YYNGEE. The V gene end was trimmed by 3 bases and the J gene end by 4 bases; junction bases not matched to a gene: 16. The CDR3 runs to 19 residues. Here the CDR3 DNA reads TGTGCCAGCAGCGATAGACTAGCGGGAAGCGCCTACCTCCCAGATACGCAGTATTTT. Its translation is CASSDRLAGSAYLPDTQYF.

This clone was picked up a small number of times. The chain uses TRBV5-1 and TRBJ2-7; D gene uncertain. The length of the CDR3 is 16 residues. V gave up 0 bases and J gave up 0 bases, with 13 bases separating them. Germline V gives CDR1 SGHRS, CDR2 YFSETQ. CDR3 residues: CASSLVWAASSYEQYF. CDR3 DNA: TGCGCCAGCAGCTTGGTATGGGCCGCGTCCTCCTACGAGCAGTACTTC.

This clone came up once. V usage is TRBV2 and J usage is TRBJ2-5; D is ambiguous. This CDR3 has 11 amino acids. The V gene's germline CDR1 is SNHLY and CDR2 FYNNEI. V was clipped by 7 bases and J by 5 bases, with 8 bases between them. Here the CDR3 DNA reads TGTGCCAGCAAAAACGAGGAGACCCAGTACTTC. Amino acid sequence: CASKNEETQYF.

J is TRBJ2-3 and V is TRBV29-1; 7 bases are shared with TRBD1. J gave up 2 bases and V 6 bases, and 8 bases lay outside the gene matches. Germline values: CDR1 SQVTM, CDR2 ANQGSEA. This CDR3 has 14 amino acids. CDR3 in amino acids: CSVGQVLNTDTQYF. CDR3 sequence (DNA): TGCAGCGTCGGACAGGTTCTCAACACAGATACGCAGTATTTT.

This clone was seen only a few times. The chain uses TRBV18 and TRBJ2-1; D might be TRBD2 (5 bases). Per germline, CDR1 KGHSH and CDR2 LQKENI. The V gene lost 0 bases and the J gene lost 4 bases, with 7 bases spanning the gap. The CDR3 length is 14 residues. The CDR3 region is CASSPPTGYNEQFF. The DNA for the CDR3 is TGTGCCAGCTCACCACCTACGGGATACAATGAGCAGTTCTTC.

The chain has TRBV29-1 and TRBJ1-1, with D unresolved. The ends were cut back, 3 bases at V and 1 base at J, with 9 bases in the middle. Germline V CDR1 and CDR2: SQVTM, ANQGSEA. The CDR3 is made up of 13 amino acids. CDR3 nucleotides: TGCAGCGTTGATTTGATGGGGAACACTGAAGCTTTCTTT. As protein: CSVDLMGNTEAFF.